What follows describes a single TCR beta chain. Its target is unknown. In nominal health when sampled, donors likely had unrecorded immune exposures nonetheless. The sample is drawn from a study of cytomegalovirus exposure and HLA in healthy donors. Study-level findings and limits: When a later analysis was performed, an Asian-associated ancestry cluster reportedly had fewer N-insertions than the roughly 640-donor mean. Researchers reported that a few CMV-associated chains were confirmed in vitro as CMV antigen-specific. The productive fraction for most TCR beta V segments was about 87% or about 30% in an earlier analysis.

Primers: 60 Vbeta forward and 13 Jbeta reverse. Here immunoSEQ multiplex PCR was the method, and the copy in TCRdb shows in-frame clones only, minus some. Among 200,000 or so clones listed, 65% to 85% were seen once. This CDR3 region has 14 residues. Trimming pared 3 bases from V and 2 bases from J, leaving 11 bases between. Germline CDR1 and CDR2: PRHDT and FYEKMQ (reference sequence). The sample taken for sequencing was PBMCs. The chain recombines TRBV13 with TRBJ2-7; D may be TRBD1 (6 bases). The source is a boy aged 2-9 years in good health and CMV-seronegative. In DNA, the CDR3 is TGTGCCAGCAGCTTCGGGGACAAGACCTACGAGCAGTACTTC. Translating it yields CASSFGDKTYEQYF.